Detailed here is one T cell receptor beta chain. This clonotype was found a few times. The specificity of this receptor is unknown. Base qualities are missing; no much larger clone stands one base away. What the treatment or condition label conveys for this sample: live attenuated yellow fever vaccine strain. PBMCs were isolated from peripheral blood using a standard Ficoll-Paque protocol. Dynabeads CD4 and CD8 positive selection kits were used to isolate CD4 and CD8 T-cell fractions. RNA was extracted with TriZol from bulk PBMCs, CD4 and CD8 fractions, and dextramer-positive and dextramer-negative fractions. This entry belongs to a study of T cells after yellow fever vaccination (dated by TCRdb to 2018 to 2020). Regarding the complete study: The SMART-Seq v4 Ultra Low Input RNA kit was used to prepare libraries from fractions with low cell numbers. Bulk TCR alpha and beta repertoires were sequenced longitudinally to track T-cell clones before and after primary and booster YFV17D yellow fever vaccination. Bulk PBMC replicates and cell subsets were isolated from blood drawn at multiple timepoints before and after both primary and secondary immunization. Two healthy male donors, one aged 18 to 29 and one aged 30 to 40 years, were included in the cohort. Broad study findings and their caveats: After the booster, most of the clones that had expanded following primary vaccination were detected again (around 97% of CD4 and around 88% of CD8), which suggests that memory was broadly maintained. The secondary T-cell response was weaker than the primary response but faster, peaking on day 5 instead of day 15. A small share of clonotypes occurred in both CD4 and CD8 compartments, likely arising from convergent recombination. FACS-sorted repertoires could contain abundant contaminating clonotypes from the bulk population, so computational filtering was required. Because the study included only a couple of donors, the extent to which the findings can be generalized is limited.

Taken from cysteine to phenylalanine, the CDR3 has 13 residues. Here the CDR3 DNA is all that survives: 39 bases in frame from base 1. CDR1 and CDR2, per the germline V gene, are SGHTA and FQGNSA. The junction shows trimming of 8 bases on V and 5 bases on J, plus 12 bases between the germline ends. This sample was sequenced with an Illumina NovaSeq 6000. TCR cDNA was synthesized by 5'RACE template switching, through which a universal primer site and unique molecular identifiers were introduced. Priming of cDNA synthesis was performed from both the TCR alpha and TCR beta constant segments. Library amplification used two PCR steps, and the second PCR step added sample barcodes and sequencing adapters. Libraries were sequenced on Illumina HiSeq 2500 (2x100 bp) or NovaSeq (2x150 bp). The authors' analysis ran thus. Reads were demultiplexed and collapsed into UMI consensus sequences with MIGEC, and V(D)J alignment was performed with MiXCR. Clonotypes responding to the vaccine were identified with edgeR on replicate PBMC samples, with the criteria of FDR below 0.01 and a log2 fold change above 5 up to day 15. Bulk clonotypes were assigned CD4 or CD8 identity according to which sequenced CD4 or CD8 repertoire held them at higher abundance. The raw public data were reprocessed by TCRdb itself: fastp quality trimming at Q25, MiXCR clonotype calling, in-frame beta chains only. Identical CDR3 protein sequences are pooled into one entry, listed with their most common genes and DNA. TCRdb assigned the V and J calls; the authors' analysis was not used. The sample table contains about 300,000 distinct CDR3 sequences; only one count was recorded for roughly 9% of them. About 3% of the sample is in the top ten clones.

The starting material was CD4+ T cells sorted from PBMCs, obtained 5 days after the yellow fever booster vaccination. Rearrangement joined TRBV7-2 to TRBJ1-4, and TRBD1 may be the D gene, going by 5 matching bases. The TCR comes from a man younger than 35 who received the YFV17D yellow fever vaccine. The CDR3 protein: CASAGTGNEKLFF. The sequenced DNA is TGTGCCAGCGCCGGGACGGGAAATGAAAAACTGTTTTTT.